The 12 T cell receptor beta chains listed next were all sequenced from one sample in a study of T cell repertoires in cytomegalovirus infection. MiXCR, run by TCRdb on the reads, gives a single entry per CDR3 protein. Of more than 650,000 distinct CDR3 sequences listed, under 40% are singletons. The sample consisted of PBMCs. Receptors were obtained from a human donor in good health (CMV status not recorded). Some clones in this sample may be carry-over from other donors' samples.

This sequence joins TRBV10-3 and TRBJ2-3; D is possibly TRBD1 (6 bases). With 10 bases removed from V and 3 bases from J, the gap between germline ends came to 20 bases. The germline V gene encodes CDR1 ENHRY and CDR2 SYGVKD. The CDR3 has 15 amino acids. CDR3 region: CATGLQGDVTDTQYF. CDR3 in DNA: TGTGCCACGGGGCTACAGGGCGATGTGACAGATACGCAGTATTTT.

This clonotype was counted between two and nine times. The germline gene is not matched at one end of the junction; a read error may be the cause. The V call is TRBV7-7, the J call TRBJ2-5, with a tentative D call TRBD2 (5 bases). Germline loops: CDR1 SSHAT, CDR2 FNYEAQ (reference sequence). The CDR3 loop spans 13 amino acids. The CDR3 region is CASSGPQGGTQYF. CDR3 DNA: TGTGCTAGCAGCGGACCCCAAGGCGGGACCCAGTACTTC.

Many counts were recorded for this clonotype. The chain has TRBV27 and TRBJ1-5; TRBD1 matches at 7 bases. This CDR3 is built from 15 residues. Germline V gene sequence: CDR1 MNHEY, CDR2 SMNVEV (reference sequence). The V segment lost 6 bases and the J segment 2 bases; nucleotides outside the gene matches: 7. The CDR3: CASSPPGQGNQPQHF. CDR3 coding DNA: TGTGCCAGCAGCCCCCCCGGACAGGGCAATCAGCCCCAGCATTTT.

The chain couples TRBV7-6 to TRBJ2-3; TRBD1 or TRBD2 may be the D gene (5 bases each). CDR3 size: 15 residues. V was pared by 1 base and J by 6 bases, with 14 bases between. The V gene's germline CDR1 is SGHVS and CDR2 FNYEAQ. The CDR3 spells CASSLVGPIVDTQYF. The CDR3 region has the DNA TGTGCCAGCAGCTTAGTGGGACCTATTGTCGATACGCAGTATTTT.

J is TRBJ2-2 and V is TRBV7-3; TRBD1 agrees at 8 bases. The CDR3 extends over 17 amino acids. Per the germline V gene, CDR1 is SGHTA and CDR2 is FQGTGA. V was clipped by 2 bases and J by 0 bases; unmatched bases: 5. CDR3 sequence (DNA): TGTGCCAGCAGCTTACCCGGGACAGGACCGAACACCGGGGAGCTGTTTTTT. Protein product: CASSLPGTGPNTGELFF.

This clonotype was counted only a few times. The chain has TRBV6-4 and TRBJ2-2, with 9 bases matching TRBD1. CDR3 length: 16 residues. Trimming removed 6 bases from V and 3 bases from J; junction bases left unmatched: 8. From germline, CDR1 is MRHNA and CDR2 SNTAGT. The CDR3 coding sequence is TGTGCCAGCAGCGAACAGGGGGCGGTTGACACCGGGGAGCTGTTTTTT. It translates to CASSEQGAVDTGELFF.

The chain uses TRBV5-1 and TRBJ2-5, with 11 nucleotides matching TRBD1. The CDR3 sequence is 17 residues long. V dropped 4 bases and J dropped 1; count of bases not matched to a gene: 9. Germline CDR1 is SGHRS and CDR2 is YFSETQ. The CDR3 here is CASSTGTGGMRQETQYF. The CDR3 region has the DNA TGCGCCAGCAGCACCGGGACAGGGGGTATGCGCCAAGAGACCCAGTACTTC. The complete variable domain, with remaining parts taken from reference TRBV5-1 and TRBJ2-5, reads KAGVTQTPRYLIKTRGQQVTLSCSPISGHRSVSWYQQTPGQGLQFLFEYFSETQRNKGNFPGRFSGRQFSNSRSEMNVSTLELGDSALYLCASSTGTGGMRQETQYFGPGTRLLVL.

The chain joins TRBV6-5 to TRBJ2-3; 7 bases are a match to TRBD2. In germline, CDR1 is MNHEY, CDR2 SVGAGI. The CDR3 has 15 amino acids. The V segment lost 6 bases and the J segment 6 bases; nucleotides outside the gene matches: 12. CDR3 region: CASRRTRTRLDTQYF. In nucleotides, the CDR3 is TGTGCCAGCAGGAGGACTAGGACTAGATTGGATACGCAGTATTTT.

The chain couples TRBV19 to TRBJ2-2, with D unclear. CDR3 length: 15 amino acids. Looked up from germline, CDR1 is LNHDA and CDR2 is SQIVND (reference sequence). Trimming left V 5 bases short and J 4 bases short, with 14 bases between. The CDR3 region has the DNA TGTGCCAGTAGTCCGTCCCGGGCGGCCACCGGGGAGCTGTTTTTT. Translation gives CASSPSRAATGELFF.

In the case of this clonotype: Just one base apart from a much larger clone, this may be a read error. The chain links TRBV4-2 to TRBJ2-1; perhaps TRBD1 as D (6 bases). Germline V lookup: CDR1 LGHNA, CDR2 YNFKEQ. The CDR3 runs 14 residues. The CDR3 bases are TGTACCAGCAGCCCAGGGGATATGCACAATGAGCAGTTCTTC. Amino acid sequence: CTSSPGDMHNEQFF.

This clonotype was observed at least ten times. The chain has TRBV12-3 or TRBV12-4 and TRBJ1-5; 7 positions agree with TRBD1. This CDR3 region has 14 residues. V shed 6 bases and J 3 bases; nucleotides not matched to a gene: 5. This CDR3 reads CASRGDRDNQPQHF. The DNA of the CDR3 is TGTGCCAGCAGAGGGGACAGAGACAATCAGCCCCAGCATTTT.

The chain couples TRBV29-1 to TRBJ1-1; D gene ambiguous. V was clipped by 5 bases and J by 0 bases, with 10 bases between them. This CDR3 region has 13 residues. Germline-derived CDR1 and CDR2 are SQVTM and ANQGSEA. As DNA, the CDR3 is TGCAGCGTTCATAGGGAAGTGAACACTGAAGCTTTCTTT. This translates into CSVHREVNTEAFF. The complete variable domain, with remaining parts taken from reference TRBV29-1 and TRBJ1-1, reads SAVISQKPSRDICQRGTSLTIQCQVDSQVTMMFWYRQQPGQSLTLIATANQGSEATYESGFVIDKFPISRPNLTFSTLTVSNMSPEDSSIYLCSVHREVNTEAFFGQGTRLTVV.